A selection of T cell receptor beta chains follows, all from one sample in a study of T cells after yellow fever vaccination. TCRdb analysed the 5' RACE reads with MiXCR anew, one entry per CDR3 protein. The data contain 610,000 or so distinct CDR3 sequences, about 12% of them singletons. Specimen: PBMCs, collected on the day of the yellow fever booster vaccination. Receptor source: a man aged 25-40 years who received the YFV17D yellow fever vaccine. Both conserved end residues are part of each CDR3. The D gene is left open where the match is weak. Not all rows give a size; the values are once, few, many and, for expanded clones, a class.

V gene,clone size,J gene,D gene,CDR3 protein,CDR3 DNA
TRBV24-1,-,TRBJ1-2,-,CATSDRSYGYTF,TGTGCCACCAGTGATCGTAGCTATGGCTACACCTTC
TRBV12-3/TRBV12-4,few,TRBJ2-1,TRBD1,CASSFRTGAYNEQFF,TGTGCCAGCAGCTTCCGGACAGGGGCTTACAATGAGCAGTTCTTC
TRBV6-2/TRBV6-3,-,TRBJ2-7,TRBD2,CASRALAGAVNEQYF,TGTGCCAGCAGAGCACTAGCGGGAGCGGTCAACGAGCAGTACTTC
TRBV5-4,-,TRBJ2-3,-,CASTRLGVATDTQYF,TGTGCCAGCACCCGCCTGGGGGTGGCCACAGATACGCAGTATTTT
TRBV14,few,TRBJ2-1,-,CASSQLPGYYNEQFF,TGTGCCAGCAGCCAATTACCGGGATATTACAATGAGCAGTTCTTC
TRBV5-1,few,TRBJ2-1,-,CASSSKEGSYNEQFF,TGCGCCAGCAGCTCAAAGGAGGGGTCCTACAATGAGCAGTTCTTC
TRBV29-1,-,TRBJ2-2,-,CSVELRVDTGELFF,TGCAGCGTTGAACTTAGAGTCGACACCGGGGAGCTGTTTTTT
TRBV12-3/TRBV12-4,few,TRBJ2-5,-,CASGLWGSETQYF,TGTGCCAGCGGTTTGTGGGGGAGTGAGACCCAGTACTTC
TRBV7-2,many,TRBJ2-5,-,CASSPRPAETQYF,TGTGCCAGCAGCCCCCGACCGGCGGAGACCCAGTACTTC
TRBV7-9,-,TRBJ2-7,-,CASSGVSPYEQYF,TGTGCCAGCAGCGGGGTTTCCCCCTACGAGCAGTACTTC
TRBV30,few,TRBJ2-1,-,CAWDPPRGVSYNEQFF,TGTGCCTGGGACCCCCCCAGGGGGGTTTCCTACAATGAGCAGTTCTTC
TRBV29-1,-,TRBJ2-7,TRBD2,CSVGLAGLSYEQYF,TGCAGCGTTGGATTAGCGGGGCTCTCCTACGAGCAGTACTTC
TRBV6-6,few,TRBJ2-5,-,CASTLSETQYF,TGTGCCAGCACCCTCTCCGAGACCCAGTACTTC
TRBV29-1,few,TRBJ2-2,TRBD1,CSALGQGATGELFF,TGCAGCGCCCTGGGACAGGGCGCGACCGGGGAGCTGTTTTTT
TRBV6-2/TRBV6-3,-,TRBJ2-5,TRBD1,CASSSRTGVPSKQETQYF,TGTGCCAGCAGTTCCAGGACAGGGGTCCCATCCAAGCAAGAGACCCAGTACTTC
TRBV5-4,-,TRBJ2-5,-,CASSLVYGNGETQYF,TGTGCCAGCAGCTTGGTGTACGGCAACGGAGAGACCCAGTACTTC
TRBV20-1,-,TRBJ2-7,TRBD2,CSASPSGRGYEQYF,TGCAGTGCTAGTCCTAGCGGGAGGGGGTACGAGCAGTACTTC
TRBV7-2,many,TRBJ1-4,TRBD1,CASSLKTGNEKLFF,TGTGCCAGCAGCTTAAAGACAGGGAATGAAAAACTGTTTTTT
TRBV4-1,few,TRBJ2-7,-,CASSQDLVAAEQYF,TGCGCCAGCAGCCAAGATCTCGTAGCTGCCGAGCAGTACTTC
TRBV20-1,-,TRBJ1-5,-,CSARAGVGQPQHF,TGCAGTGCTAGAGCAGGGGTAGGGCAGCCCCAGCATTTT
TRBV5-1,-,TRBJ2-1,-,CASSFGTTYNEQFF,TGCGCCAGCAGCTTTGGGACCACTTACAATGAGCAGTTCTTC
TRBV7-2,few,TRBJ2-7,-,CASSLRMGGAGRQYF,TGTGCCAGCAGCCTCCGGATGGGGGGCGCGGGTCGGCAGTACTTC
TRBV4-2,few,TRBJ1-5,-,CASSRSGGMQPQHF,TGTGCCAGCAGCCGCAGTGGGGGGATGCAGCCCCAGCATTTT
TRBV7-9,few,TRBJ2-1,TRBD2,CASSLVAGGPQFF,TGTGCCAGCAGCTTAGTAGCGGGAGGGCCACAGTTCTTC
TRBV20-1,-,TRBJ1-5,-,CSVLTGLRNQPQHF,TGCAGTGTTCTGACAGGACTACGCAATCAGCCCCAGCATTTT
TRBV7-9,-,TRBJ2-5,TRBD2,CACKRGNQETQYF,TGTGCCTGCAAGCGGGGCAACCAAGAGACCCAGTACTTC
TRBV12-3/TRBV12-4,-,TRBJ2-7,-,CASRRDSNYYEQYF,TGTGCCAGCAGGCGGGACAGTAACTACTACGAGCAGTACTTC
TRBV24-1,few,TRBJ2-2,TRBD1,CATTPGQLNTGELFF,TGTGCCACCACACCGGGACAGTTAAACACCGGGGAGCTGTTTTTT
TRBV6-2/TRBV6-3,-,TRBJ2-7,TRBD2,CASSYAGGPYEQYF,TGTGCCAGCAGTTACGCGGGGGGCCCCTACGAGCAGTACTTC
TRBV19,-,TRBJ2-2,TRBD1,CASTDRGPSTGELFF,TGTGCCAGTACGGACAGGGGGCCGTCCACCGGGGAGCTGTTTTTT
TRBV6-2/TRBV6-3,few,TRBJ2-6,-,CASNVIPGANVLTF,TGTGCCAGCAACGTTATCCCTGGGGCCAACGTCCTGACTTTC
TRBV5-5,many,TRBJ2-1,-,CASSPPSSRNEQFF,TGTGCCAGCAGCCCGCCGTCGTCTCGCAATGAGCAGTTCTTC
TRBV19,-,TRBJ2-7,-,CASSISASRYEQYF,TGTGCCAGTAGTATCTCCGCAAGTAGATACGAGCAGTACTTC
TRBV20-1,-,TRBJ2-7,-,CSARLISSYEQYF,TGCAGTGCTAGGTTAATTTCCTCCTACGAGCAGTACTTC
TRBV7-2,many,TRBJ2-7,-,CASSLRVYEQYF,TGTGCCAGCAGCCTCAGGGTCTACGAGCAGTACTTC
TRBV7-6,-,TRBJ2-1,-,CASSLQWGNSYNEQFF,TGTGCCAGCAGCTTGCAATGGGGGAACTCCTACAATGAGCAGTTCTTC
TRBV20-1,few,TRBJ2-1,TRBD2,CSGGLANYNEQFF,TGCAGTGGGGGACTAGCGAACTACAATGAGCAGTTCTTC
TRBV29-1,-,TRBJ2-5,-,CSVSRGGETQYF,TGCAGCGTTAGCAGGGGCGGCGAGACCCAGTACTTC
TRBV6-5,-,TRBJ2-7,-,CASSYSMVGGAYEQYF,TGTGCCAGCAGTTACTCGATGGTGGGCGGAGCGTACGAGCAGTACTTC
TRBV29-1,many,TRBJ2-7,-,CSVKLDSVSYEQYF,TGCAGCGTTAAACTTGACAGTGTCTCCTACGAGCAGTACTTC
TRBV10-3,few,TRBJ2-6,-,CAISDSGTGANVLTF,TGTGCCATCAGTGACTCCGGGACTGGGGCCAACGTCCTGACTTTC
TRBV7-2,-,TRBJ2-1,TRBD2,CASSLEGLAGYNEQFF,TGTGCCAGCAGCTTAGAGGGACTAGCGGGGTACAATGAGCAGTTCTTC
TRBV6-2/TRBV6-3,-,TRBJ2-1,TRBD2,CASREGLAVYNEQFF,TGTGCCAGCAGGGAGGGACTAGCGGTCTACAATGAGCAGTTCTTC
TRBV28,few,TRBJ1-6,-,CASKGGNYNSPLHF,TGTGCCAGCAAAGGGGGGAACTATAATTCACCCCTCCACTTT
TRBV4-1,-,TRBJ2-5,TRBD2,CASSQGYRSSGRAETQYF,TGCGCCAGCAGCCAAGGATATAGGAGTAGCGGGAGGGCTGAGACCCAGTACTTC
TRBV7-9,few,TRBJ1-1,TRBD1,CASSRLGQVEAFF,TGTGCCAGCAGCCGCCTTGGACAGGTTGAAGCTTTCTTT
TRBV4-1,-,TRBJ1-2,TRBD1,CASSQPPGQGAQYGYTF,TGCGCCAGCAGCCAGCCGCCGGGACAGGGGGCGCAATATGGCTACACCTTC
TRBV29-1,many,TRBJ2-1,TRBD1,CSVGQGASLGQFF,TGCAGCGTTGGACAGGGGGCCTCATTGGGGCAGTTCTTC
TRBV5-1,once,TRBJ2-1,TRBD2,CASSLSPRGGGSGEQFF,TGCGCCAGCAGCCTATCTCCGAGGGGTGGCGGGAGCGGTGAGCAGTTCTTC
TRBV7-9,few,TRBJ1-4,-,CASSGREKLFF,TGTGCCAGTAGTGGGAGGGAAAAACTGTTTTTT
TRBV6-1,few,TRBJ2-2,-,CASSVPGAGELFF,TGTGCCAGCAGTGTCCCGGGCGCCGGGGAGCTGTTTTTT
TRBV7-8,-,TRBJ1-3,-,CASSRGQENTIYF,TGTGCCAGCAGCCGGGGCCAAGAAAACACCATATATTTT
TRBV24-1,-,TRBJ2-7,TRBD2,CATSASGGEQYF,TGTGCCACCAGTGCCTCGGGGGGCGAGCAGTACTTC